The 10 T cell receptor beta chains below all came from one sample that was sequenced in a study of T cell repertoires in cytomegalovirus infection. Antigen specificity for these receptors is unknown. TCRdb passed the reads through MiXCR, listing each CDR3 protein once. The sample shows approximately 110,000 distinct CDR3 sequences, about 30% of them seen only once. The sequenced sample was CD8+ T cells from cultured PBMCs, obtained from culture after CMV antigen stimulation. The receptors were gathered from a human donor in good health (CMV status not recorded). Some clones in this sample may be carry-over from other donors' samples.

Comments on this clonotype: The junction departs from germline at one end; a sequencing error may be responsible. The chain uses TRBV5-5 and TRBJ2-6; D may correspond to TRBD1 or TRBD2 (5 bases each). The CDR3 covers 18 residues. CDR1 and CDR2 from the germline V gene are SGHKS and YYEKEE (reference sequence). The CDR3 sequence is CASSLRDGYHSGTNVLTF. The CDR3, as DNA: TGTGCCAGCAGCTTACGGGACGGATACCACTCTGGGACCAACGTCCTGACTTTC.

This clonotype was recorded a few times. The chain has TRBV5-6 and TRBJ1-4; D is unresolved. Germline values: CDR1 SGHDT, CDR2 YYEEEE. Trimming pared 0 bases from V and 8 bases from J, leaving 14 bases between. The CDR3 has 15 amino acids. CDR3 coding DNA: TGTGCCAGCAGCTTGGTTTTAGGGTCGGAAGAAAAACTGTTTTTT. Its translation: CASSLVLGSEEKLFF.

This rearrangement joins TRBV28 to TRBJ2-7; D gene ambiguous. CDR1 and CDR2 (germline): MDHEN, SYDVKM. With 9 bases removed from V and 4 bases from J, the gap between germline ends came to 16 bases. The CDR3 runs to 13 residues. The CDR3 spells CARSPSDTYEQYF. The CDR3 DNA sequence: TGTGCCAGAAGCCCGTCCGACACATACGAGCAGTACTTC.

This clonotype was observed a handful of times. V usage is TRBV28 and J usage is TRBJ1-5, with TRBD1 identical over 8 bases. The junction had 11 bases not matched to a gene; V was cut back by 6 bases and J by 1 base. Germline CDR1 reads MDHEN; CDR2 reads SYDVKM. The CDR3 is made up of 17 amino acids. The CDR3, as DNA: TGTGCCAGCAGCAACGACCGGACAGGGACGAGCAATCAGCCCCAGCATTTT. Residues: CASSNDRTGTSNQPQHF.

This clonotype was counted many times. The chain recombines TRBV28 with TRBJ2-1; 8 nucleotides match TRBD2. Per the germline V gene, CDR1 is MDHEN and CDR2 is SYDVKM. The CDR3 runs to 16 residues. The junction had 7 bases not matched to a gene; V was cut back by 2 bases and J by 4 bases. DNA of the CDR3: TGTGCCAGCAGTTTAGTATTGCGGGGGGTATACAATGAGCAGTTCTTC. Translated, it gives CASSLVLRGVYNEQFF.

The chain couples TRBV14 to TRBJ2-5; the D is unclear. The V end lost 1 base, the J end lost 10 bases, and 28 bases lay between the germline ends. Germline V CDR1 and CDR2: SGHDN, FVKESK. The CDR3 has 18 amino acids. CDR3 sequence (DNA): TGTGCCAGCAGCCAAGGCTACCCATTACGTGGACCATTTGCCGACCAGTACTTC. Translation: CASSQGYPLRGPFADQYF. The complete variable domain, with remaining parts taken from reference TRBV14 and TRBJ2-5, reads EAGVTQFPSHSVIEKGQTVTLRCDPISGHDNLYWYRRVMGKEIKFLLHFVKESKQDESGMPNNRFLAERTGGTYSTLKVQPAELEDSGVYFCASSQGYPLRGPFADQYFGPGTRLLVL.

In its sample, this clonotype was seen many times. The CDR3 here is CASSLPGSGTDTQYF. CDR3 bases: TGTGCCAGCAGCTTGCCCGGGTCAGGCACAGATACGCAGTATTTT. The rearrangement joins TRBV7-9 to TRBJ2-3; no clear D gene. The V end lost 3 bases, the J end lost 1 base, and 11 bases lay between the germline ends. Germline loops: CDR1 SEHNR, CDR2 FQNEAQ (reference sequence). The CDR3 length is 15 residues.

The table lists this clonotype with a few counts. J is TRBJ2-3 and V is TRBV12-3 or TRBV12-4, with 8 bases that match TRBD2. V lost 7 bases and J lost 1; bases outside the gene matches: 7. The CDR3 loop spans 15 amino acids. The CDR3 reads CASTPTGLGTDTQYF. The DNA for the CDR3 is TGTGCCAGCACCCCCACGGGACTAGGCACAGATACGCAGTATTTT.

This clonotype was picked up many times. This chain uses TRBV7-6 with TRBJ1-2; no clear D. Trimming left V 3 bases short and J 10 bases short, with 15 bases between. The CDR3 contains 13 residues. The germline gives CDR1 SGHVS, CDR2 FNYEAQ. The CDR3 coding sequence is TGTGCCAGCAGCTTTCCGTCCGGTCGGGACTACACCTTC. Translating it yields CASSFPSGRDYTF.

V is TRBV5-1 and J is TRBJ2-1; 7 bases are a match to TRBD1. V was clipped by 3 bases and J by 0 bases; unmatched bases: 3. Germline CDR1 is SGHRS and CDR2 is YFSETQ. This CDR3 is 15 amino acids long. The CDR3 nucleotides read TGCGCCAGCAGCTCCGGGACAGCCTCCTACAATGAGCAGTTCTTC. The encoded protein is CASSSGTASYNEQFF.